This record looks at one T cell receptor beta chain sequence and its context. In its sample, this clone was seen a few times. The antigen it recognizes is unknown. No base quality values were provided; no much bigger clone lies one nucleotide off. CDR1 SGHRS and CDR2 YFSETQ are derived from the germline V gene. The CDR3, cysteine through phenylalanine, is 15 amino acids long. The DNA shown is the 45-base CDR3, in frame from base 1. V is pared back by 0 bases and J by 1 base, with 9 bases lying between the germline termini. The sample originates from a study of T cells after posttransplantation cyclophosphamide (dated by TCRdb to about 2016). With respect to the entire study: Using TRB sequencing, the study followed how the T cell repertoire reconstituted after myeloablative bone marrow transplantation in which posttransplantation cyclophosphamide served as GVHD prophylaxis. Samples from 35 PTCy-treated patients and 16 related bone marrow donors of those patients were subjected to antigen receptor sequencing. Blood from all 35 or so PTCy patients who had 1-year posttransplant specimens underwent TRB sequencing. Up to 3 additional blood samples from 2 to 5.2 years after transplant were also TRB-sequenced in 3 patients, as was pretransplant blood from several patients. Because TRA and TRB clonality were tightly correlated in fewer than 10 samples, subsequent TCR analyses were focused on TRB only. Public TRB sequences were checked against a database of over 3,500 sequences associated with responses to pathogens, tumor antigens, self-antigens and alloantigens.

Broad study findings and their caveats: Across roughly 40 patients, recipient CMV seropositivity and CMV reactivation were highly associated with TRB clonality; PTCy diversity was similar to CNI/methotrexate controls. Donor-recipient similarity was low at 1-2 months but increased during the first year, and donor CD8+ memory clones often dominated later blood repertoires. The TRB repertoires of T cells infiltrating skin or the GI tract showed only limited overlap with the TRB repertoires found in blood.

The treatment or condition label, as the study defines it: high-dose cyclophosphamide on days +3 and +4 as single-agent GVHD prophylaxis. PTCy patients received busulfan and fludarabine conditioning, a related or unrelated marrow graft, and cyclophosphamide on days +3 and +4. PTCy-treated patients came from a prospective multi-institutional clinical trial. Peripheral blood and bone marrow mononuclear cells were isolated by Ficoll-Hypaque density centrifugation and were cryopreserved. Genomic DNA was the input for TRB sequencing, which was run either with the immunoSEQ assay at survey resolution or with the hsTCRB kit. Per the authors' processing: The immunoSEQ software handled initial read processing, and the LymphoSeq R package was used for repertoire analyses. Clonality was computed as 1 minus normalized Shannon entropy; Gini coefficient was also calculated for each TRB dataset. Phenotypes of unsorted samples were inferred by mapping TRB sequences from sorted subsets of the recipient or donor onto unsorted samples of the same recipient. The source is immuneACCESS, and TCRdb retained only in-frame sequences with V and J called. Part of the clones is not carried over; for the studies checked, unresolved V genes explain less than half of this, and the remainder is unexplained. That table furnishes V, J and clone size, whereas the DNA furnished D and trimming. In this sample the table shows 8,500 to 13,000 clones, and no singletons are among them. The ten largest clones capture approximately 15% of the sample.

The chain joins TRBV5-1 to TRBJ2-3; perhaps TRBD2 is the D gene, with 5 bases matching. The sequence derives from a female patient between 40 and 55 years old who received an allogeneic stem cell transplant from a related donor, was CMV-positive, and had no GVHD. Following a transplant, some T cells may be graft donor cells, not patient cells. Sequenced material: PBMCs, taken after allogeneic stem cell transplant with posttransplant cyclophosphamide. This receptor carries the CDR3 CASSLVNGGTDTQYF. The sequence in DNA is TGCGCCAGCAGCTTGGTGAACGGGGGCACAGATACGCAGTATTTT.